What follows are 24 T cell receptor beta chains derived from one specimen sequenced in a study of blood T cell repertoires in COVID-19. Profiling relied on immunoSEQ multiplex PCR, and the TCRdb table lists in-frame clones only, not all of them. The table has about 180,000 clones, roughly 89% seen once. Sequencing input: PBMCs or T cells enriched from blood (not recorded which). These receptors were collected from a woman in her thirties or forties with acute COVID-19.

V gene TRBV4-1 combines with J gene TRBJ2-5, with 9 bases aligning to TRBD2. Germline V gene sequence: CDR1 MGHRA, CDR2 YSYEKL. The CDR3 contains 19 residues. V lost 0 bases, J lost 1 base, and 12 bases stayed unmatched. The CDR3 nucleotides are TGCGCCAGCAGCCAAGAACGGGACTCGGGACTAGCTTTCCAAGAGACCCAGTACTTC. Translating gives CASSQERDSGLAFQETQYF.

The gene calls are TRBV4-1 and TRBJ2-1, with TRBD2 matching 11 bases. The CDR3 covers 15 residues. The germline V gene has CDR1 MGHRA and CDR2 YSYEKL. V shed 1 base, J shed 4 bases, and the junction held 0 bases outside the gene matches. The CDR3, as DNA: TGCGCCAGCAGCCAAGGGACTAGCGGGTACAATGAGCAGTTCTTC. Its translation: CASSQGTSGYNEQFF.

V gene TRBV28 combines with J gene TRBJ1-4; 7 bases line up with TRBD1. Germline V gene lookup returns CDR1 MDHEN and CDR2 SYDVKM. The CDR3 is made up of 14 amino acids. The V and J ends lost 5 bases and 7 bases, in that order; junction bases with no gene match: 7. CDR3 region: CASSLQGTAEKLFF. The CDR3 DNA reads TGTGCCAGCAGTCTACAGGGGACGGCTGAAAAACTGTTTTTT.

This chain links TRBV5-6 with TRBJ1-1, with D uncertain. The length of the CDR3 is 13 residues. Trimming stripped 4 bases from V and 1 base from J, with 8 bases between. Germline CDR1 and CDR2: SGHDT and YYEEEE. This chain's CDR3 is CASSPYSNTEAFF. CDR3 DNA: TGTGCCAGCAGCCCCTACTCGAACACTGAAGCTTTCTTT.

The V gene is TRBV20-1, the J gene TRBJ2-1, with 7 bases that match TRBD2. J lost 4 bases, V lost 3 bases, and 12 bases had no gene match. This CDR3 spans 16 amino acids. CDR1 and CDR2 (germline): DFQATT, SNEGSKA (reference sequence). Here the CDR3 DNA reads TGCAGTGCTAGTACACCTAGCGGACGAAATTACAATGAGCAGTTCTTC. Amino acid sequence: CSASTPSGRNYNEQFF.

V usage is TRBV11-3 and J usage is TRBJ2-2; D perhaps matches TRBD1 (6 bases). The V gene's germline CDR1 is SGHNT and CDR2 YENEEA. V dropped 2 bases and J dropped 4 bases, with 8 bases sitting between them. There are 14 residues in the CDR3. CDR3 nucleotides: TGTGCCAGCAGCTTAAGAGGGGGCACCGGGGAGCTGTTTTTT. This gives the protein CASSLRGGTGELFF. The full variable domain, in which reference TRBV11-3 and TRBJ2-2 provide the parts outside the CDR3, is EAGVVQSPRYKIIEKKQPVAFWCNPISGHNTLYWYLQNLGQGPELLIRYENEEAVDDSQLPKDRFSAERLKGVDSTLKIQPAELGDSAVYLCASSLRGGTGELFFGEGSRLTVL.

The chain has TRBV9 and TRBJ1-2; 12 bases match TRBD1. Germline CDR1 reads SGDLS; CDR2 reads YYNGEE. The junction had 6 bases not matched to a gene; V was cut back by 4 bases and J by 5 bases. This CDR3 spans 15 amino acids. CDR3 DNA sequence: TGTGCCAGCAGCCCTCGGGACAGGGGGCGGTATGGCTACACCTTC. Residues: CASSPRDRGRYGYTF.

V gene TRBV11-1 combines with J gene TRBJ1-6, with D maybe TRBD1 (6 bases). The CDR3 length is 15 residues. From germline, CDR1 is SGHAT and CDR2 FQDESV (reference sequence). The V and J ends lost 5 bases and 6 bases respectively, with 14 bases between them. CDR3 nucleotides: TGTGCCAGCAGCCCGACGACAGGCCCTAATTCACCCCTCCACTTT. This gives the protein CASSPTTGPNSPLHF.

This clone was seen more than once but under ten times. The DNA for the CDR3 is TGTGCCAGCAGCAACAGTCGGGAAGATGTTACAGATACGCAGTATTTT. It codes for CASSNSREDVTDTQYF. The V and J genes are TRBV21-1 and TRBJ2-3; the table assigns TRBD2, which was not confirmed against the DNA. TRBV21-1 constitutes a pseudogene. The CDR3 is 16 amino acids.

The chain employs TRBV19 and TRBJ1-3, with D possibly TRBD1 on 5 matching bases. Trimming removed 8 bases at V and 4 bases at J, with 15 bases between. The germline gives CDR1 LNHDA, CDR2 SQIVND (reference sequence). The CDR3 extends over 14 amino acids. The CDR3 DNA follows: TGTGCCAGTCAAACCCGGGGGATCGGAAACACCATATATTTT. This sequence encodes CASQTRGIGNTIYF.

This chain connects TRBV2 to TRBJ2-3; D ambiguous. Germline loops: CDR1 SNHLY, CDR2 FYNNEI. The CDR3 contains 12 residues. Between the trimmed V and J ends, which lost 5 bases and 7 bases, there was a span of 10 bases. The CDR3 reads CASSSGPNTQYF. The CDR3 nucleotides read TGTGCCAGCAGTTCCGGTCCGAATACGCAGTATTTT. The full variable domain, rest sourced from reference TRBV2 and TRBJ2-3, is EPEVTQTPSHQVTQMGQEVILRCVPISNHLYFYWYRQILGQKVEFLVSFYNNEISEKSEIFDDQFSVERPDGSNFTLKIRSTKLEDSAMYFCASSSGPNTQYFGPGTRLTVL.

On this clone: Relative to the germline gene, one junction end is altered; a read error may explain this. The chain uses TRBV6-2 or TRBV6-3 and TRBJ2-1; 7 positions match TRBD2. This CDR3 spans 12 amino acids. The germline gives CDR1 MNHEY, CDR2 SVGEGT. The CDR3 is CASSYRREERFF. The CDR3 region has the DNA TGTGCCAGCAGTTACAGACGGGAGGAGCGGTTCTTC.

This clone appeared a single time. The CDR3 DNA follows: TGTGCCAGTAGTCCCGGACTCCCAGATACGCAGTATTTT. Its translation is CASSPGLPDTQYF. This chain uses TRBV19 with TRBJ2-3; tentative D call: TRBD2 (5 bases). The CDR3 has 13 residues. Germline V gene sequence: CDR1 LNHDA, CDR2 SQIVND (reference sequence). Trimming removed 5 bases from V and 4 bases from J, with 10 bases in between.

This chain uses TRBV18 with TRBJ2-2; D may be TRBD1 (6 bases). The CDR3 is 17 residues long. The V and J ends lost 6 bases and 5 bases respectively, with 22 bases between them. Per the germline V gene, CDR1 is KGHSH and CDR2 is LQKENI. The CDR3 spells CASSPPQGTGLTGELFF. Here the CDR3 DNA reads TGTGCCAGCTCCCCTCCCCAGGGGACGGGCCTGACCGGGGAGCTGTTTTTT. Full variable domain (remainder filled in from reference TRBV18 and TRBJ2-2): NAGVMQNPRHLVRRRGQEARLRCSPMKGHSHVYWYRQLPEEGLKFMVYLQKENIIDESGMPKERFSAEFPKEGPSILRIQQVVRGDSAAYFCASSPPQGTGLTGELFFGEGSRLTVL.

A single count supports this clone. The rearrangement links TRBV3-1 (or the pseudogene TRBV3-2) to TRBJ1-2, with D possibly TRBD1 on 5 matching bases. Deletions cut 1 base from V and 5 bases from J, with 11 bases between. The CDR3 covers 14 residues. Per germline, CDR1 LGHDT and CDR2 YNNKEL (reference sequence). Written as DNA, the CDR3 is TGTGCCAGCAGCCAAGTGGGGGGTGGGTATGGCTACACCTTC. It specifies CASSQVGGGYGYTF.

This chain uses TRBV5-1 with TRBJ1-2, with D hard to call. The CDR3 is 14 residues long. In germline, CDR1 is SGHRS, CDR2 YFSETQ. V was trimmed by 1 base and J by 3 bases, leaving 10 bases between them. CDR3 sequence reads: CASSLNRVYYGYTF. Written as DNA, the CDR3 is TGCGCCAGCAGCTTGAATCGGGTCTACTATGGCTACACCTTC.

The chain joins TRBV19 to TRBJ1-4, with 7 bases that match TRBD1. CDR3 length: 14 residues. Trimming removed 4 bases from V and 8 bases from J; junction bases left unmatched: 7. The V gene's germline CDR1 is LNHDA and CDR2 SQIVND (reference sequence). The CDR3 reads CASSTTGEVEKLFF. The CDR3 region has the DNA TGTGCCAGTAGTACAACAGGGGAGGTGGAAAAACTGTTTTTT.

This chain connects TRBV6-1 to TRBJ2-7; 7 bases match TRBD2. Unmatched junction bases numbered 8, after V lost 2 bases and J lost 1 base. The CDR3 sequence is 16 residues long. Germline CDR1 reads MNHNS; CDR2 reads SASEGT. Here the CDR3 reads CASSEWEGPNSYEQYF. The CDR3, as DNA: TGTGCCAGCAGTGAATGGGAGGGGCCCAATTCCTACGAGCAGTACTTC.

The chain combines TRBV12-3 or TRBV12-4 with TRBJ2-5, with TRBD2 as a possible D gene (6 bases). The CDR3 is made up of 12 amino acids. V shed 8 bases and J shed 4 bases, with 11 bases lying between them. CDR3 region: CASGTQSETQYF. CDR3 sequence (DNA): TGTGCCAGCGGGACTCAATCAGAGACCCAGTACTTC.

Details on this clone: Germline and junction disagree at one end, which may indicate a read error. V gene TRBV13 combines with J gene TRBJ2-3; 11 nucleotides match TRBD2. The CDR3 extends over 14 amino acids. CDR1 and CDR2 (germline): PRHDT, FYEKMQ (reference sequence). The CDR3 sequence: CASSSRTPSGGPNF. CDR3 DNA sequence: TGTGCCAGCAGCTCCCGAACTCCTAGCGGGGGGCCCAATTTT.

The chain uses TRBV6-5 and TRBJ1-2, with D possibly TRBD1 on 5 matching bases. V was trimmed by 6 bases and J by 4 bases, leaving 18 bases between them. Per germline, CDR1 MNHEY and CDR2 SVGAGI. The CDR3 is 15 amino acids. In DNA, the CDR3 is TGTGCCAGCAGGAAGGACACCAGCATGGGCTATGGCTACACCTTC. This translates into CASRKDTSMGYGYTF.

This sequence joins TRBV12-3 or TRBV12-4 and TRBJ2-1; TRBD2 is a possible D gene (6 bases). The CDR3 contains 12 residues. V was shortened by 5 bases and J by 7 bases, with 9 bases between the two germline ends. In DNA form, the CDR3 reads TGTGCCAGCAGTCTCGGACTAAATGAGCAGTTCTTC. This sequence encodes CASSLGLNEQFF.

The genes are TRBV7-7 and TRBJ2-7; 11 bases map to TRBD2. The germline gives CDR1 SSHAT, CDR2 FNYEAQ (reference sequence). This CDR3 contains 15 residues. The V segment lost 8 bases and the J segment 1 base; nucleotides outside the gene matches: 7. In nucleotides, the CDR3 is TGTGCCAGCTCGGCTAGCGGGGGGCTGTCCTACGAGCAGTACTTC. Residues: CASSASGGLSYEQYF.

The chain couples TRBV2 to TRBJ2-7; 8 nucleotides agree with TRBD1. This CDR3 spans 14 amino acids. The germline gives CDR1 SNHLY, CDR2 FYNNEI. With V trimmed by 3 bases and J by 3 bases, 4 bases remained unmatched. CDR3 DNA: TGTGCCAGCAGTGAGCAGGGGGCAAACTACGAGCAGTACTTC. Translation: CASSEQGANYEQYF. The full variable domain, rest sourced from reference TRBV2 and TRBJ2-7, is EPEVTQTPSHQVTQMGQEVILRCVPISNHLYFYWYRQILGQKVEFLVSFYNNEISEKSEIFDDQFSVERPDGSNFTLKIRSTKLEDSAMYFCASSEQGANYEQYFGPGTRLTVT.